One T cell receptor (beta chain) is described in this entry. Its target is not known. The data were produced by immunoSEQ multiplex PCR, yet TCRdb's version contains in-frame clones alone and is incomplete. The sample has over 150,000 clones, about 87% seen once. Between the trimmed V and J ends, which lost 1 base and 6 bases, there was a span of 13 bases. This CDR3 spans 15 amino acids. Germline lookup yields CDR1 LNHNV and CDR2 YYDKDF (reference sequence). The data belong to a study of T cell responses to AZD1222 COVID-19 vaccine. Study results and limitations: CD4 TCRs associated with vaccination spanned spike, dominating at 160-218 and 743-854.

The chain is built from TRBV15 and TRBJ2-1; D not resolved. The receptor was derived from an adult in good health. Sequencing used peripheral blood, obtained on day 0 of AZD1222 vaccination. The CDR3 coding sequence is TGTGCCACCAGCAGAGGAACAGTAGTACCCAATGAGCAGTTCTTC. Translating it yields CATSRGTVVPNEQFF.